Here is one T cell receptor beta chain with its context. Its antigen is unknown. These data are taken from a study of cytomegalovirus exposure and HLA in healthy donors. With 60 Vbeta and 13 Jbeta primers, the PCR was carried out. The protocol was immunoSEQ multiplex PCR, while the TCRdb copy is restricted to in-frame clones and leaves out a portion. The sample gives 85,000 to 130,000 clones, about two thirds of which show up once; approximately 0.8% is in the top ten. V lost 4 bases to trimming and J lost 6 bases, with 7 bases between them. The CDR3 covers 12 residues. The germline gives CDR1 SGHTA, CDR2 FQGTGA. Broader study findings: 87-base-pair reads could not separate some V segments, including TRBV6-2 and TRBV6-3.

The chain combines TRBV7-3 with TRBJ2-1, with D uncertain. The sequenced sample consisted of PBMCs. The clonotype originates from a boy aged 5-17 years in good health and CMV-seronegative. The CDR3 is CASSSPGNEQFF. The CDR3 DNA follows: TGTGCCAGCAGCTCCCCGGGCAATGAGCAGTTCTTC.